The next 9 T cell receptor beta chains were all read from a single sample in a study of neoadjuvant anti-PD-1 for oral cavity cancer. Time point: after neoadjuvant nivolumab, at surgical resection. Measured with immunoSEQ multiplex PCR; TCRdb has only the in-frame clones, and not every one. Of roughly 14,000 clones in the sample, under 75% were seen once. The sample here was PBMCs, taken after nivolumab (anti-PD-1) treatment. Receptor source: a person aged 35-79 years with oral cavity squamous cell carcinoma.

The chain uses TRBV6-1 and TRBJ1-5; 7 nucleotides match TRBD1. The length of the CDR3 is 14 residues. Germline-derived CDR1 and CDR2 are MNHNS and SASEGT. V lost 6 bases to trimming and J lost 1 base; unmatched junction nucleotides: 3. Here the CDR3 reads CASRQGLSNQPQHF. CDR3 nucleotide sequence: TGTGCCAGCAGACAGGGGTTAAGCAATCAGCCCCAGCATTTT.

This chain links TRBV30 with TRBJ1-2; D gene ambiguous. Trimming left V 3 bases short and J 10 bases short, with 24 bases between. This CDR3 has 15 residues. CDR1 and CDR2 (germline): GTSNPN, SVGIG (reference sequence). CDR3 bases: TGTGCCTGGAGACTGACCCAGACACCCCAGGAGATCTACACCTTC. This translates into CAWRLTQTPQEIYTF.

V is TRBV4-2 and J is TRBJ2-5; 15 bases map to TRBD2. The CDR3 is 17 amino acids. V gave up 4 bases and J gave up 1 base; unmatched junction bases: 4. CDR1 and CDR2 from the germline V gene are LGHNA and YNFKEQ. The CDR3 reads CASSRTSGGDFQETQYF. CDR3 DNA sequence: TGTGCCAGCAGCCGGACTAGCGGGGGGGACTTCCAAGAGACCCAGTACTTC.

This clone was found a few times. The chain uses TRBV6-1 and TRBJ1-4, with TRBD1 as a possible D gene (5 bases). V was cut by 5 bases and J by 7 bases, with 14 bases left in between. The CDR3 is 14 residues long. Germline V gives CDR1 MNHNS, CDR2 SASEGT. The CDR3 sequence is CASSPDTTREKLFF. As DNA, the CDR3 is TGTGCCAGCAGTCCGGACACAACCCGTGAAAAACTGTTTTTT.

This clone was detected once. The genes are TRBV9 and TRBJ2-1; 9 bases agree with TRBD2. The CDR3 contains 14 residues. Germline lookup yields CDR1 SGDLS and CDR2 YYNGEE. Trimming removed 1 base from V and 6 bases from J; junction bases left unmatched: 2. CDR3: CASSVRRGGNEQFF. CDR3 coding DNA: TGTGCCAGCAGCGTAAGGCGGGGGGGCAATGAGCAGTTCTTC.

This clone was seen more than once but under ten times. The rearrangement joins TRBV2 to TRBJ2-5; 9 bases map to TRBD1. Trimming cost V 8 bases and J 5 bases; bases outside gene matches: 3. This CDR3 has 12 residues. Germline V gene sequence: CDR1 SNHLY, CDR2 FYNNEI. The CDR3 DNA sequence: TGTGCCAGCTCGGACAGGGGTGAGACCCAGTACTTC. Translation gives CASSDRGETQYF.

J is TRBJ2-1 and V is TRBV5-1; 8 bases agree with TRBD1. The germline CDR1 and CDR2 sequences are SGHRS and YFSETQ. The CDR3 runs 18 residues. The V segment lost 6 bases and the J segment 4 bases; nucleotides outside the gene matches: 18. The CDR3 is CASNPRDRQLGEYNEQFF. CDR3 nucleotide sequence: TGCGCCAGCAATCCCCGGGACAGGCAACTGGGGGAGTACAATGAGCAGTTCTTC.

The chain employs TRBV4-2 and TRBJ2-2, with 12 positions matching TRBD2. The CDR3 has 17 residues. Unmatched junction bases numbered 6, after V lost 2 bases and J lost 5 bases. Germline CDR1 reads LGHNA; CDR2 reads YNFKEQ. The CDR3 loop is CASSQTPSGRVTGELFF. The CDR3, as DNA: TGTGCCAGCAGCCAAACCCCTAGCGGGAGGGTTACCGGGGAGCTGTTTTTT.

The chain employs TRBV4-1 and TRBJ2-7; either TRBD1 or TRBD2 may fit D (5 bases each). Germline V gene data show CDR1 as MGHRA and CDR2 as YSYEKL. V lost 0 bases and J lost 2, with 14 bases in between. The CDR3 is made up of 16 amino acids. CDR3 sequence reads: CASSQDFVGETYEQYF. The DNA of the CDR3 is TGCGCCAGCAGCCAAGATTTCGTGGGGGAGACCTACGAGCAGTACTTC.